These T cell receptor beta chains were read from a single sample in a study of T cell responses to AZD1222 COVID-19 vaccine. Measured with immunoSEQ multiplex PCR; TCRdb has only the in-frame clones, and not every one. Here the sample spans approximately 97,000 clones, about nine tenths being singletons. Specimen: peripheral blood, collected on day 0 of AZD1222 vaccination. The receptor set was obtained from an adult in good health. Each CDR3 is given with its conserved first and last residue. A D gene is named only where the DNA matches it firmly. Part of the rows lack a size; the others show once, few, many or a class for expanded clones.

.	.	TRBV28	TRBJ1-3	CASSLPGNTIYF	TGTGCCAGCAGTTTACCCGGAAACACCATATATTTT
.	.	TRBV5-8	TRBJ2-7	CASSLIDRPEQYF	TGTGCCAGCAGCCTGATCGACAGGCCCGAGCAGTACTTC
.	once	TRBV5-1	TRBJ1-2	CASSLGTDGYTF	TGCGCCAGCAGCTTGGGAACAGATGGCTACACCTTC
.	.	TRBV30	TRBJ1-1	CAWSRRGAGTEAFF	TGTGCCTGGAGTCGGAGGGGCGCGGGCACTGAAGCTTTCTTT
.	.	TRBV29-1	TRBJ1-2	CSPPCDTF	TGCAGCCCGCCCTGCGACACCTTC
TRBD1	.	TRBV4-3	TRBJ1-2	CASSQDLGTGVGYTF	TGCGCCAGCAGCCAAGATCTCGGGACAGGGGTAGGCTACACCTTC
.	.	TRBV19	TRBJ1-5	CASHRQWESNQPQHF	TGTGCCAGTCACCGCCAGTGGGAGAGCAATCAGCCCCAGCATTTT
.	.	TRBV21-1	TRBJ2-7	CASSSRELAGGPREQYF	TGTGCCAGCAGCTCCCGGGAACTAGCGGGGGGGCCGCGGGAGCAGTACTTC
.	.	TRBV2	TRBJ1-1	CASSEIEGSEAFF	TGTGCCAGCAGTGAAATCGAGGGCTCTGAAGCTTTCTTT
.	once	TRBV4-1	TRBJ1-4	CASSLSGVSEKLFF	TGCGCCAGCAGCCTCTCGGGAGTAAGTGAAAAACTGTTTTTT
TRBD1	once	TRBV4-2	TRBJ2-2	CASSQEPPGQSDAGELFF	TGTGCCAGCAGCCAAGAGCCCCCGGGACAGTCGGATGCCGGGGAGCTGTTTTTT
.	.	TRBV10-2	TRBJ1-5	CASSANWNQPQHF	TGCGCCAGCAGTGCCAACTGGAATCAGCCCCAGCATTTT
.	.	TRBV28	TRBJ1-5	CASSLWGGNQPQHF	TGTGCCAGCAGTTTATGGGGTGGCAATCAGCCCCAGCATTTT
TRBD1	.	TRBV15	TRBJ1-2	CATSRGGQGYGYTF	TGTGCCACCAGCAGGGGGGGACAGGGGTATGGCTACACCTTC
.	many	TRBV19	TRBJ1-2	CASSIQQGVGNGYTF	TGTGCCAGTAGTATTCAACAGGGAGTGGGAAATGGCTACACCTTC
TRBD2	.	TRBV13	TRBJ2-7	CASSFSTSGSSYEQYF	TGTGCCAGCAGTTTTTCGACTAGCGGGAGCTCCTACGAGCAGTACTTC
TRBD1	.	TRBV11-2	TRBJ1-5	CASSLETTGDLLHF	TGTGCCAGCAGCTTAGAAACTACAGGGGATTTGTTGCATTTT
TRBD2	.	TRBV27	TRBJ2-3	CASSLFLAADTQYF	TGTGCCAGCAGTTTATTTCTAGCGGCGGATACGCAGTATTTT
.	.	TRBV5-1	TRBJ2-3	CASGVPESTDTQYF	TGCGCCAGCGGGGTCCCCGAGTCCACAGATACGCAGTATTTT
.	.	TRBV29-1	TRBJ1-2	CSVEMGRVVGYTF	TGCAGCGTTGAAATGGGCAGGGTTGTTGGCTACACCTTC
.	once	TRBV6-5	TRBJ1-1	CASPEGGKRRAFF	TGTGCCAGCCCGGAGGGGGGAAAGAGGAGGGCTTTCTTT
TRBD2	.	TRBV27	TRBJ2-1	CASSKGRAGNEQFF	TGTGCCAGCAGCAAGGGGAGGGCGGGTAATGAGCAGTTCTTC
TRBD1	.	TRBV4-1	TRBJ1-1	CASSQRRGQGGLLDTEAFF	TGCGCCAGCAGCCAAAGGAGAGGACAGGGAGGACTTCTGGACACTGAAGCTTTCTTT
.	.	TRBV15	TRBJ1-1	CATSRAGWSTLKAFF	TGTGCCACCAGCAGAGCCGGATGGTCCACACTGAAAGCTTTCTTT
.	.	TRBV7-6	TRBJ1-2	CASSLVIEGGDGYTF	TGTGCCAGCAGCCTAGTCATAGAGGGCGGAGATGGCTACACCTTC
.	.	TRBV18	TRBJ1-1	CASSLTADGTEAFF	TGTGCCAGCTCCCTAACGGCCGACGGAACTGAAGCTTTCTTT
.	once	TRBV27	TRBJ2-7	CASSRRGNYEQYF	TGTGCCAGCAGTCGGCGAGGGAACTACGAGCAGTACTTC
.	few	TRBV6-2/TRBV6-3	TRBJ2-7	CASSSLRDGIYEQYF	TGTGCCAGCAGTTCCCTCCGGGACGGGATCTACGAGCAGTACTTC
TRBD1	.	TRBV11-2	TRBJ1-5	CASSHWTGGTGNQPQHF	TGTGCCAGCAGCCATTGGACAGGGGGAACGGGCAATCAGCCCCAGCATTTT
.	.	TRBV28	TRBJ1-6	CASRSGTSASPLHF	TGTGCCAGCAGATCCGGGACATCCGCTTCACCCCTCCACTTT
TRBD2	.	TRBV5-6	TRBJ2-1	CASSRGLAGGDEQFF	TGTGCCAGCAGCAGAGGACTAGCGGGAGGAGATGAGCAGTTCTTC
.	few	TRBV24-1	TRBJ1-1	CATRSTGNTEAFF	TGTGCCACCAGGTCGACCGGGAACACTGAAGCTTTCTTT
TRBD2	.	TRBV18	TRBJ2-7	CASSPQLAASYEQYF	TGTGCCAGCTCACCACAACTAGCGGCCTCCTACGAGCAGTACTTC
TRBD2	.	TRBV15	TRBJ2-7	CATSRGGRALLEQYF	TGTGCCACCAGCAGAGGCGGGAGGGCCCTACTCGAGCAGTACTTC
.	once	TRBV11-3	TRBJ2-1	CASSLSRVGEQFF	TGTGCCAGCAGCTTGTCCAGGGTTGGGGAGCAGTTCTTC
TRBD2	.	TRBV7-6	TRBJ2-1	CASSLETLATYNEQFF	TGTGCCAGCAGCTTAGAAACACTAGCGACCTACAATGAGCAGTTCTTC
.	.	TRBV5-1	TRBJ2-1	CASNPGAPYDEQFF	TGCGCCAGCAATCCGGGGGCCCCTTATGATGAGCAGTTCTTC
TRBD2	.	TRBV9	TRBJ2-5	CASSPAGLAVQETQYF	TGTGCCAGCAGCCCGGCGGGACTAGCGGTCCAAGAGACCCAGTACTTC
.	.	TRBV10-1	TRBJ2-5	CASSDPGETQYF	TGCGCCAGCAGTGACCCCGGAGAGACCCAGTACTTC
.	.	TRBV13	TRBJ1-5	CASSSSGVHNQPQHF	TGTGCCAGCAGCTCTTCTGGGGTTCATAATCAGCCCCAGCATTTT
.	.	TRBV5-1	TRBJ1-2	CASSPDTNYGYTF	TGCGCCAGCAGCCCGGACACTAACTATGGCTACACCTTC
.	.	TRBV28	TRBJ2-7	CASSRGWGFSTEQYF	TGTGCCAGCAGCCGCGGGTGGGGTTTTTCCACCGAGCAGTACTTC
.	.	TRBV29-1	TRBJ1-2	CSVAEGGYTF	TGCAGCGTTGCGGAGGGTGGCTACACCTTC
.	.	TRBV30	TRBJ2-7	CATGLSYEQYF	TGTGCTACCGGGCTTTCCTACGAGCAGTACTTC
.	.	TRBV15	TRBJ1-2	CATSRAQHYGYTF	TGTGCCACCAGCAGAGCACAGCACTATGGCTACACCTTC
TRBD2	.	TRBV10-1	TRBJ2-2	CASSAAGVTTGELFF	TGCGCCAGCAGTGCGGCGGGAGTGACCACCGGGGAGCTGTTTTTT
.	.	TRBV9	TRBJ2-7	CASSVGTVYEQYF	TGTGCCAGCAGCGTAGGGACAGTCTACGAGCAGTACTTC
.	.	TRBV5-1	TRBJ2-5	CASSRDRSQETQYF	TGCGCCAGCAGCCGTGACAGGAGTCAAGAGACCCAGTACTTC
.	.	TRBV23-1	TRBJ1-1	CASSQWSSERFEAFF	TGCGCCAGCAGTCAATGGTCTTCAGAAAGGTTCGAAGCTTTCTTT
TRBD2	.	TRBV4-2	TRBJ2-5	CASSLKPGTSEQETQYF	TGTGCCAGCAGCTTAAAACCCGGGACTAGCGAACAAGAGACCCAGTACTTC